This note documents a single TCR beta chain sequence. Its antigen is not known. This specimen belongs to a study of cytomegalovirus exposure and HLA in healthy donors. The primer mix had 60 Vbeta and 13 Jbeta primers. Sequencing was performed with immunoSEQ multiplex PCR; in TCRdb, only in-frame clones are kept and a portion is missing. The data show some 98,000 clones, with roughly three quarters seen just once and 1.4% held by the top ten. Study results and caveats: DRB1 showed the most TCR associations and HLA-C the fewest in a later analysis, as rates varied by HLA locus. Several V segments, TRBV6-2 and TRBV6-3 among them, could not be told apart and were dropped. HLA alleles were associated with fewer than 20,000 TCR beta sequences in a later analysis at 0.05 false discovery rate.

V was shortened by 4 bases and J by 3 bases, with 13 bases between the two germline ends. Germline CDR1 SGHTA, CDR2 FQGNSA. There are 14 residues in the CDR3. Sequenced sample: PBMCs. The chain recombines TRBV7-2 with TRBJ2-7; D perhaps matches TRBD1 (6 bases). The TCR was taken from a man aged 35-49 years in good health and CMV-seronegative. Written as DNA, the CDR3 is TGTGCCAGCAGCTCTTTCCAGGGGAACTACGAGCAGTACTTC. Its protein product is CASSSFQGNYEQYF.